Below are 10 T cell receptor beta chains sequenced from a single sample in a study of blood T cell repertoires in COVID-19. This table comes from immunoSEQ multiplex PCR, and its TCRdb copy is limited to in-frame clones, with some not included. The data contain about 250,000 clones, 65% to 85% of them singletons. The sample was peripheral blood. The source of these receptors is a man aged 40-49 years with active or convalescent COVID-19.

The chain employs TRBV6-1 and TRBJ1-5, with D tentatively TRBD1 (5 bases). In germline, CDR1 is MNHNS, CDR2 SASEGT. The CDR3 covers 14 residues. With 3 bases removed from V and 5 bases from J, the gap between germline ends came to 11 bases. The CDR3 spells CASSDMGGDQPQHF. The CDR3 coding sequence is TGTGCCAGCAGTGACATGGGGGGGGATCAGCCCCAGCATTTT.

The rearrangement joins TRBV6-5 to TRBJ1-2; 8 bases agree with TRBD1. V gave up 6 bases and J gave up 8 bases; unmatched junction bases: 11. CDR3 size: 14 residues. Germline values: CDR1 MNHEY, CDR2 SVGAGI. The CDR3 region has the DNA TGTGCCAGCAGCCTCGGACAGGGCGATGACGGCTACACCTTC. Amino acids: CASSLGQGDDGYTF.

This sequence joins TRBV19 and TRBJ2-3; 7 positions agree with TRBD1. Trimming removed 1 base from V and 5 bases from J; junction bases left unmatched: 6. CDR1 and CDR2 from the germline V gene are LNHDA and SQIVND (reference sequence). CDR3 length equals 15 residues. The CDR3 protein is CASSIGGQSIDTQYF. DNA of the CDR3: TGTGCCAGTAGTATAGGGGGACAGTCAATAGATACGCAGTATTTT.

This clone appeared a few times. The V and J genes are TRBV6-5 and TRBJ1-3; tentative D call: TRBD1 (6 bases). V was shortened by 5 bases and J by 0 bases, with 11 bases between the two germline ends. Per germline, CDR1 MNHEY and CDR2 SVGAGI. The CDR3 is 15 amino acids. The CDR3 sequence: CASSPGQRSGNTIYF. The CDR3, as DNA: TGTGCCAGCAGTCCAGGACAGCGCTCTGGAAACACCATATATTTT.

The V call is TRBV29-1, the J call TRBJ1-1; maybe TRBD1 (5 bases). CDR1 and CDR2 (germline): SQVTM, ANQGSEA. This CDR3 has 12 amino acids. The V end lost 4 bases, the J end lost 3 bases, and 9 bases lay between the germline ends. For the CDR3, the DNA is TGCAGCGTTGGGCAGGGCCACACTGAAGCTTTCTTT. Its translation is CSVGQGHTEAFF.

This sequence joins TRBV7-3 and TRBJ2-5; weak D call: TRBD1 (7 bases). The CDR3 has 15 residues. Germline V CDR1 and CDR2: SGHTA, FQGTGA. V shed 3 bases and J shed 4 bases, with 15 bases lying between them. As DNA, the CDR3 is TGTGCCAGCAGCTTTCAGGGGGGCCCGGGAGAGACCCAGTACTTC. Its protein product is CASSFQGGPGETQYF.

V gene TRBV4-1 combines with J gene TRBJ2-4, with D hard to call. CDR1 is MGHRA and CDR2 is YSYEKL in the germline V gene. Trimming took off 0 bases at V and 0 bases at J, with 9 bases between the two ends. This CDR3 spans 16 amino acids. CDR3 coding DNA: TGCGCCAGCAGCCAAGATCAAGAGAGAGCCAAAAACATTCAGTACTTC. This gives the protein CASSQDQERAKNIQYF.

V usage is TRBV14 and J usage is TRBJ2-1; perhaps TRBD2 as D (6 bases). V was pared by 1 base and J by 3 bases, with 16 bases between. This CDR3 contains 17 residues. Per germline, CDR1 SGHDN and CDR2 FVKESK. CDR3 nucleotide sequence: TGTGCCAGCAGCCAAGCGACGGGACTCTCCATCTACAATGAGCAGTTCTTC. Protein sequence: CASSQATGLSIYNEQFF.

Details on this clone: The DNA is omitted, as the CDR3 cannot be located on it reliably, and the CDR3 follows TCRdb's listing. This chain uses TRBV5-1 with TRBJ1-1; the tabulated D call, TRBD1, remains unverified against the DNA. Per the germline V gene, CDR1 is SGHRS and CDR2 is YFSETQ. A total of 18 residues make up the CDR3, ends included. The CDR3 is CASSLFGPGAHQNTEAFF.

The rearrangement joins TRBV18 to TRBJ2-7; D is possibly TRBD2 (5 bases). Deletions cut 3 bases from V and 2 bases from J, with 17 bases between. The CDR3 covers 16 residues. Germline-derived CDR1 and CDR2 are KGHSH and LQKENI. The CDR3 DNA follows: TGTGCCAGCTCACCCCCCCTTGAGCGGAGCCCCTACGAGCAGTACTTC. Translating gives CASSPPLERSPYEQYF.